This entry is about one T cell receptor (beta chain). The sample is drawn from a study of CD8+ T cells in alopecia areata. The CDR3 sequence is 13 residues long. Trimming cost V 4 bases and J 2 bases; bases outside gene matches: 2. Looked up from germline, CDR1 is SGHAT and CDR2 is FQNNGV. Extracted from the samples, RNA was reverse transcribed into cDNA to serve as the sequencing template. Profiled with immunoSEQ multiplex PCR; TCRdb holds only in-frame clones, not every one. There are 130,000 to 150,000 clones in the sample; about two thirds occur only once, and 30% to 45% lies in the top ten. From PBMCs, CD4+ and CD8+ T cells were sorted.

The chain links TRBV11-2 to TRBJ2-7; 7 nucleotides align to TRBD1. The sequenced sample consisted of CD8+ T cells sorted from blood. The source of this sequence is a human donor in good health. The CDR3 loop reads CASSSTGPYEQYF. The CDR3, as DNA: TGTGCCAGCAGCTCGACAGGGCCCTACGAGCAGTACTTC.